Included here is one T cell receptor (beta chain) sequence, with context. The data were obtained in a study of cytomegalovirus exposure and HLA in healthy donors. Sequencing was performed with immunoSEQ multiplex PCR; in TCRdb, only in-frame clones are kept and a portion is missing. Among about 200,000 clones listed, approximately 82% were seen once. V shed 4 bases and J shed 1 base, with 8 bases lying between them. This CDR3 contains 13 residues. Germline V lookup: CDR1 SGHRS, CDR2 YFSETQ. The source of this sequence is a woman aged 25 to 39 in good health and CMV-seropositive. Sequences were obtained from PBMCs. This sequence joins TRBV5-1 and TRBJ1-1, with D perhaps matching TRBD1 (5 bases). In DNA form, the CDR3 reads TGCGCCAGCAGCATTGACAGGAACACTGAAGCTTTCTTT. It translates to CASSIDRNTEAFF.